This T cell receptor (beta chain) was retrieved from a study of naive and memory T cell subsets. TCR cDNA received a 3' ligated oligonucleotide that carried a UMI. Trimming took off 2 bases at V and 9 bases at J, with 11 bases between the two ends. CDR3 length: 13 residues. Germline CDR1 is MDHEN and CDR2 is SYDVKM. This clonotype occurred many times. Amplification of ligated cDNA took four PCR rounds with SP2 and nested alpha and beta constant primers. Each CDR3 protein is one row after TCRdb ran MiXCR on the 5' RACE reads. This sample has tens of thousands of distinct CDR3 sequences; over 7% occur once, and the top ten carry 8.5% to 10%.

V gene TRBV28 combines with J gene TRBJ1-3, with D possibly being TRBD1 (5 bases). This TCR derives from a male donor in good health. CDR3 nucleotide sequence: TGTGCCAGCAGTTTAGGGCAGCAGGGCACCATATATTTT. Its translation is CASSLGQQGTIYF. Drawing the rest from reference TRBV28 and TRBJ1-3, the complete variable domain is DVKVTQSSRYLVKRTGEKVFLECVQDMDHENMFWYRQDPGLGLRLIYFSYDVKMKEKGDIPEGYSVSREKKERFSLILESASTNQTSMYLCASSLGQQGTIYFGEGSWLTVV.